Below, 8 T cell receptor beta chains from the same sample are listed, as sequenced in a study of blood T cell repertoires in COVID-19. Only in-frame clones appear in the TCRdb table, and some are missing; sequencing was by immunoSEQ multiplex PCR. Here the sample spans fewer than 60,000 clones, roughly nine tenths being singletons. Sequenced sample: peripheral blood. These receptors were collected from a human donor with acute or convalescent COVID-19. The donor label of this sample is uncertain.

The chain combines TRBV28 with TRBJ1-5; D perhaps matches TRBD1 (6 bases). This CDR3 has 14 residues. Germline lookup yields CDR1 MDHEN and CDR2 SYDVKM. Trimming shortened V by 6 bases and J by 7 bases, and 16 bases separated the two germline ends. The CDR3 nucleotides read TGTGCCAGCAGGTTGCCTGGGGGCGGACAGCCCCAGCATTTT. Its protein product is CASRLPGGGQPQHF.

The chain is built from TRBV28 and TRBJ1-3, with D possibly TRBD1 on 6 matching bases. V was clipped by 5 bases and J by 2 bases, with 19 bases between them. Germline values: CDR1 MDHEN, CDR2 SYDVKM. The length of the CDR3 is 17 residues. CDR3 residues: CASSRRDMTETGNTIYF. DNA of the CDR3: TGTGCCAGCAGTCGACGGGACATGACCGAGACTGGAAACACCATATATTTT.

CDR3 nucleotide sequence: TGTGCCAGCAGCCCAGGAGCTAGCGGGAGTGGTAACAATGAGCAGTTCTTC. Its protein product is CASSPGASGSGNNEQFF. The chain uses TRBV3-1 (or the pseudogene TRBV3-2) and TRBJ2-1; 10 bases match TRBD2. CDR1 and CDR2 (germline): LGHDT, YNNKEL (reference sequence). This CDR3 region has 17 residues. With 4 bases clipped from V and 5 bases from J, the junction kept 11 bases outside the gene matches.

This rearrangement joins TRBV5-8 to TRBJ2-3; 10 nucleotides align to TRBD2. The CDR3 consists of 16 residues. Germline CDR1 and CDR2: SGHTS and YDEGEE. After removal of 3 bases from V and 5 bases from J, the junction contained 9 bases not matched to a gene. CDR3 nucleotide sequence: TGTGCCAGCAGCTCCCGACTAGCGGGTCAGGGAGATACGCAGTATTTT. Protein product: CASSSRLAGQGDTQYF.

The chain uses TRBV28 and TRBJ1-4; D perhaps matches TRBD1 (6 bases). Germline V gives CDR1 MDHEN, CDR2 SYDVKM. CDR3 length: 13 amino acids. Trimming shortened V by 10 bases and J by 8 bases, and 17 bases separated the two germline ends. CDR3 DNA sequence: TGTGCCATCGCAGGGGCCTTCGGGGAAAAACTGTTTTTT. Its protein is CAIAGAFGEKLFF.

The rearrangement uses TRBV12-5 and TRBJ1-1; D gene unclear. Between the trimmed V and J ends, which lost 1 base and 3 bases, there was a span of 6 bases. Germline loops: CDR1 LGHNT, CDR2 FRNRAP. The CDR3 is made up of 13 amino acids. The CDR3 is CASGLGEDTEAFF. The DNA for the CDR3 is TGTGCTAGTGGTTTGGGGGAGGACACTGAAGCTTTCTTT. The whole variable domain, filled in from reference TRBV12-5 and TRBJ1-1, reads DARVTQTPRHKVTEMGQEVTMRCQPILGHNTVFWYRQTMMQGLELLAYFRNRAPLDDSGMPKDRFSAEMPDATLATLKIQPSEPRDSAVYFCASGLGEDTEAFFGQGTRLTVV.

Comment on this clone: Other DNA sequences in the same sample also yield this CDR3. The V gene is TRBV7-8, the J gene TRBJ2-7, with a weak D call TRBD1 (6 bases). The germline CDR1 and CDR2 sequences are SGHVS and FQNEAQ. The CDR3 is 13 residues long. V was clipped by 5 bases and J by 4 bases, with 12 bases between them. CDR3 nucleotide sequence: TGTGCCAGCAGCGCGAGGACAGCATACGAGCAGTACGTC. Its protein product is CASSARTAYEQYV.

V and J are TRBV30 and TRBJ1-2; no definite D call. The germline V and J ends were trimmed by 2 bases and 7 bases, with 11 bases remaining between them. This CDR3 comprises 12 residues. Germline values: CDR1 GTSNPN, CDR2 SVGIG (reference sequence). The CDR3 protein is CAWSLQTGGYTF. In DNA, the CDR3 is TGTGCCTGGAGTCTCCAAACGGGTGGCTACACCTTC.